The 19 T cell receptor beta chains in this list originate from one sample, sequenced in a study of cytomegalovirus exposure and HLA in healthy donors. Amplification used 60 Vbeta primers and 13 Jbeta primers. TCRdb keeps only in-frame clones here, not all; method: immunoSEQ multiplex PCR. The sample has around 150,000 clones, 79% seen once; the top ten hold 2% to 2.5%. Sequencing input: PBMCs. All receptors come from a man aged 40-50 years in good health and CMV-seronegative.

The rearrangement joins TRBV6-4 to TRBJ1-6; 10 bases are shared with TRBD1. The germline gives CDR1 MRHNA, CDR2 SNTAGT. The CDR3 extends over 14 amino acids. The junction had 8 bases not matched to a gene; V was cut back by 8 bases and J by 10 bases. CDR3 loop: CASGGTGDGSPLHF. As DNA, the CDR3 is TGTGCCAGCGGCGGGACAGGGGATGGCTCACCCCTCCACTTT.

The rearrangement uses TRBV11-3 and TRBJ1-1; no clear D gene. V was clipped by 0 bases and J by 6 bases, with 8 bases between them. This CDR3 contains 13 residues. Germline-derived CDR1 and CDR2 are SGHNT and YENEEA. In DNA, the CDR3 is TGTGCCAGCAGCTTAGATCGGCGGGCTGAAGCTTTCTTT. It encodes CASSLDRRAEAFF.

V usage is TRBV7-2 and J usage is TRBJ2-3, with TRBD2 identical over 11 bases. The germline gives CDR1 SGHTA, CDR2 FQGNSA. V gave up 3 bases and J gave up 3 bases; unmatched junction bases: 8. The CDR3 extends over 17 amino acids. The CDR3 reads CASSFLAGGSVTDTQYF. The CDR3 region has the DNA TGTGCCAGCAGCTTCTTAGCGGGAGGGTCCGTAACAGATACGCAGTATTTT.

This clone was counted between two and nine times. V usage is TRBV28 and J usage is TRBJ2-7; weak D call: TRBD2 (6 bases). This CDR3 is built from 14 residues. Trimming cost V 7 bases and J 0 bases, with 13 bases left between them. Germline values: CDR1 MDHEN, CDR2 SYDVKM. CDR3 sequence reads: CASNPAGSSYEQYF. CDR3 in DNA: TGTGCCAGCAATCCAGCCGGGAGCTCCTACGAGCAGTACTTC.

This chain connects TRBV10-1 to TRBJ2-5; tentatively, D is TRBD2 (5 bases). Trimming cost V 6 bases and J 1 base, with 12 bases left between them. CDR1 and CDR2 (germline): WNHNN, SYGVQD (reference sequence). The CDR3 has 14 residues. This CDR3 reads CASSRRGAQETQYF. Written as DNA, the CDR3 is TGCGCCAGCAGCCGCCGGGGAGCCCAAGAGACCCAGTACTTC.

The chain combines TRBV18 with TRBJ2-7; a weak D match, TRBD1 (8 bases). The CDR3 spans 14 residues. V dropped 3 bases and J dropped 11 bases, with 20 bases sitting between them. Germline V gene lookup returns CDR1 KGHSH and CDR2 LQKENI. CDR3 loop: CASSPSDREGEEYF. The CDR3 DNA sequence: TGTGCCAGCTCACCCTCGGACAGGGAGGGAGAAGAGTACTTC.

This sequence joins TRBV11-2 and TRBJ2-5; D call uncertain. The CDR3 is made up of 13 amino acids. Trimming left V 3 bases short and J 0 bases short, with 5 bases between. In germline, CDR1 is SGHAT, CDR2 FQNNGV. In DNA, the CDR3 is TGTGCCAGCAGCTTTGGGCACCAAGAGACCCAGTACTTC. It translates to CASSFGHQETQYF.

In this sample, this clone turned up once. The rearrangement joins TRBV6-1 to TRBJ2-3, with 8 bases that match TRBD2. The germline V gene has CDR1 MNHNS and CDR2 SASEGT. V trimming: 1 base; J trimming: 1 base; junction bases outside the gene matches: 16. The CDR3 covers 20 residues. CDR3 protein: CASSEGGKIGLAARTDTQYF. CDR3 sequence (DNA): TGTGCCAGCAGTGAAGGGGGGAAAATCGGACTAGCTGCCCGCACAGATACGCAGTATTTT.

The genes are TRBV14 and TRBJ2-7; TRBD2 matches at 7 bases. With 6 bases clipped from V and 0 bases from J, the junction kept 5 bases outside the gene matches. This CDR3 is 14 amino acids long. CDR1 and CDR2 (germline): SGHDN, FVKESK. The CDR3 DNA follows: TGTGCCAGCAGACGAAGCGGGACCTCCTACGAGCAGTACTTC. Translating it yields CASRRSGTSYEQYF.

This clone was seen once. The chain has TRBV2 and TRBJ1-3, with D possibly TRBD1 on 6 matching bases. CDR1 is SNHLY and CDR2 is FYNNEI in the germline V gene. V shed 6 bases and J shed 0 bases, with 12 bases lying between them. The CDR3 is 15 amino acids. CDR3: CASSLGRGSGNTIYF. In nucleotides, the CDR3 is TGTGCCAGCAGCTTGGGCAGGGGCTCTGGAAACACCATATATTTT. Based on the CDR3 plus reference TRBV2 and TRBJ1-3, the full variable domain is EPEVTQTPSHQVTQMGQEVILRCVPISNHLYFYWYRQILGQKVEFLVSFYNNEISEKSEIFDDQFSVERPDGSNFTLKIRSTKLEDSAMYFCASSLGRGSGNTIYFGEGSWLTVV.

The chain uses TRBV19 and TRBJ1-1, with TRBD1 matching 8 bases. Unmatched junction bases numbered 6, after V lost 4 bases and J lost 5 bases. Germline CDR1 reads LNHDA; CDR2 reads SQIVND (reference sequence). The CDR3 is made up of 14 amino acids. DNA of the CDR3: TGTGCCAGTAGTACCAGGGGGCGGGGAACTGAAGCTTTCTTT. This gives the protein CASSTRGRGTEAFF.

The chain employs TRBV28 and TRBJ2-7, with 7 bases that match TRBD1. CDR3 length equals 12 residues. Germline V gene lookup returns CDR1 MDHEN and CDR2 SYDVKM. V was pared by 9 bases and J by 3 bases, with 5 bases of the junction left unmatched. This CDR3 is CARGQFSYEQYF. CDR3 coding DNA: TGTGCCAGGGGACAGTTCAGCTACGAGCAGTACTTC.

The CDR3 region is CASSLSPGTGELFF. DNA for the CDR3: TGTGCCAGTAGCCTAAGCCCGGGTACCGGGGAGCTGTTTTTT. The J gene is TRBJ2-2, the V gene TRBV19; D is unresolved. This CDR3 region has 14 residues. V shed 6 bases and J shed 5 bases, with 13 bases lying between them. In germline, CDR1 is LNHDA, CDR2 SQIVND (reference sequence).

The chain combines TRBV5-1 with TRBJ2-1, with D tentatively TRBD2 (6 bases). The CDR3 sequence is 15 residues long. Trimming took off 1 base at V and 2 bases at J, with 10 bases between the two ends. From germline, CDR1 is SGHRS and CDR2 YFSETQ. CDR3 in amino acids: CASSLNREPYNEQFF. The CDR3 nucleotides are TGCGCCAGCAGCTTGAATCGGGAGCCCTACAATGAGCAGTTCTTC.

This clone was observed a single time. This chain joins TRBV4-1 and TRBJ2-4; TRBD1 is a possible D gene (6 bases). The V and J ends lost 2 bases and 5 bases respectively, with 13 bases between them. The CDR3 extends over 15 amino acids. The germline V gene has CDR1 MGHRA and CDR2 YSYEKL. The CDR3 DNA sequence: TGCGCCAGCAGCCAACTGGACAGCCCTCAAAACATTCAGTACTTC. Protein product: CASSQLDSPQNIQYF.

This chain connects TRBV28 to TRBJ2-5; 9 positions agree with TRBD2. The J call is in doubt because the DNA end fits TRBJ2-7 better. The CDR3 extends over 15 amino acids. The germline V gene encodes CDR1 MDHEN and CDR2 SYDVKM. The CDR3 sequence: CASSLSSGRPYEQYF. The CDR3 DNA sequence: TGTGCCAGCAGTTTGAGTAGCGGGAGACCCTACGAGCAGTACTTC.

The chain has TRBV5-5 and TRBJ1-5; 9 bases map to TRBD1. Germline lookup yields CDR1 SGHKS and CDR2 YYEKEE (reference sequence). J lost 3 bases, V lost 4 bases, and 14 bases had no gene match. The CDR3 is made up of 18 amino acids. The CDR3 is CASSPYTRDRVVNQPQHF. CDR3 DNA: TGTGCCAGCAGCCCCTACACACGGGACAGGGTGGTCAATCAGCCCCAGCATTTT.

CDR3 region: CASSIPAGFPNEQFF. CDR3 DNA sequence: TGTGCCAGTAGTATACCGGCAGGTTTTCCCAATGAGCAGTTCTTC. V and J are TRBV19 and TRBJ2-1; D is undetermined. Trimming took off 2 bases at V and 6 bases at J, with 14 bases between the two ends. The CDR3 runs to 15 residues. Germline CDR1 LNHDA, CDR2 SQIVND (reference sequence).

This rearrangement joins TRBV5-1 to TRBJ2-5; TRBD2 is a possible D gene (6 bases). With 2 bases removed from V and 4 bases from J, the gap between germline ends came to 12 bases. Germline values: CDR1 SGHRS, CDR2 YFSETQ. CDR3 length equals 14 residues. The CDR3 DNA is TGCGCCAGCAGCTTTAGAGGGCGGGGAGAGACCCAGTACTTC. Translation: CASSFRGRGETQYF.